The 25 T cell receptor beta chains below come from one sample, sequenced in a study of T cells and Merkel cell carcinoma outcomes. Profiling relied on immunoSEQ multiplex PCR, and the TCRdb table lists in-frame clones only, not all of them. The sample records fewer than 20,000 clones, roughly 81% being singletons. Source material: tumor tissue from Merkel cell carcinoma. The receptors come from a human donor with Merkel cell carcinoma.

This chain connects TRBV15 to TRBJ2-7; D is perhaps TRBD2 (5 bases). This CDR3 comprises 13 residues. In germline, CDR1 is LNHNV, CDR2 YYDKDF (reference sequence). With 3 bases removed from V and 7 bases from J, the gap between germline ends came to 13 bases. In DNA form, the CDR3 reads TGTGCCACCAGCAGGGGCCGGGATGGGGAGCAGTACTTC. Translating gives CATSRGRDGEQYF.

The genes are TRBV5-4 and TRBJ1-2, with D tentatively TRBD1 (5 bases). The V gene lost 4 bases and the J gene lost 5 bases, with 15 bases spanning the gap. Germline loops: CDR1 SGHNT, CDR2 YYREEE (reference sequence). The CDR3 covers 14 residues. In DNA, the CDR3 is TGTGCCAGCAGCATAGATTCAGGGCAATATGGCTACACCTTC. This gives the protein CASSIDSGQYGYTF.

The chain links TRBV10-3 to TRBJ1-2; D might be TRBD1 (6 bases). Deletions cut 2 bases from V and 7 bases from J, with 14 bases between. CDR1 is ENHRY and CDR2 is SYGVKD in the germline V gene. This CDR3 region has 14 residues. The CDR3 reads CAISERGGRSGYTF. The CDR3 nucleotides are TGTGCCATCAGTGAGAGGGGGGGCCGAAGTGGCTACACCTTC.

This chain connects TRBV7-2 to TRBJ2-3, with D unclear. Germline V gene data show CDR1 as SGHTA and CDR2 as FQGNSA. The CDR3 consists of 14 residues. The V end was cut by 2 bases, the J end by 4 bases, with 10 bases between. CDR3: CASSLTDRSDTQYF. The CDR3 DNA reads as TGTGCCAGCAGCTTAACCGATAGATCAGATACGCAGTATTTT.

Here the CDR3 DNA reads TGCGCCAGCAGCCAAGGCCCAACTTACGAGCAGTACTTC. The encoded protein is CASSQGPTYEQYF. The chain employs TRBV4-1 and TRBJ2-7; D is unresolved. V was trimmed by 1 base and J by 4 bases, leaving 8 bases between them. Germline CDR1 is MGHRA and CDR2 is YSYEKL. The CDR3 consists of 13 residues.

The rearrangement links TRBV4-1 to TRBJ2-4; 7 bases align to TRBD1. The germline gives CDR1 MGHRA, CDR2 YSYEKL. With 0 bases clipped from V and 7 bases from J, the junction kept 6 bases outside the gene matches. The CDR3 consists of 15 residues. DNA of the CDR3: TGCGCCAGCAGCCAAGAATGGGGACAGAGGAACATTCAGTACTTC. It specifies CASSQEWGQRNIQYF.

The chain recombines TRBV6-6 with TRBJ1-2; tentatively, D is TRBD1 (5 bases). Per the germline V gene, CDR1 is MNHNY and CDR2 is SVGAGI (reference sequence). The CDR3 is made up of 13 amino acids. V shed 7 bases and J shed 7 bases, with 16 bases lying between them. CDR3: CASTGGGLAGYTF. CDR3 bases: TGTGCCAGCACCGGGGGAGGTCTCGCTGGCTACACCTTC.

The chain uses TRBV7-2 and TRBJ2-5, with 9 bases matching TRBD2. The CDR3 length is 13 residues. Germline lookup yields CDR1 SGHTA and CDR2 FQGNSA. The ends lost 3 bases at V and 5 bases at J; junction bases unmatched: 1. This CDR3 reads CASSFGLAETQYF. The CDR3 DNA sequence: TGTGCCAGCAGCTTTGGACTAGCGGAGACCCAGTACTTC.

This clone was counted a single time. Here the CDR3 reads CASSEWSGVDTEAFF. DNA of the CDR3: TGTGCCAGCAGTGAATGGTCGGGGGTCGACACTGAAGCTTTCTTT. The rearrangement joins TRBV6-1 to TRBJ1-1, with D possibly matching TRBD1 (5 bases). CDR3 length: 15 amino acids. The V gene's germline CDR1 is MNHNS and CDR2 SASEGT. V was shortened by 2 bases and J by 3 bases, with 13 bases between the two germline ends.

The rearrangement joins TRBV9 to TRBJ1-1, with D tentatively TRBD1 (6 bases). From germline, CDR1 is SGDLS and CDR2 YYNGEE. The ends were cut back, 7 bases at V and 0 bases at J, with 10 bases in the middle. This CDR3 is 13 amino acids long. As DNA, the CDR3 is TGTGCCAGCGGGACAAACATGAACACTGAAGCTTTCTTT. Its translation: CASGTNMNTEAFF. The whole variable domain, filled in from reference TRBV9 and TRBJ1-1, reads DSGVTQTPKHLITATGQRVTLRCSPRSGDLSVYWYQQSLDQGLQFLIQYYNGEERAKGNILERFSAQQFPDLHSELNLSSLELGDSALYFCASGTNMNTEAFFGQGTRLTVV.

V is TRBV30 and J is TRBJ1-1; D uncertain. CDR1 and CDR2 (germline): GTSNPN, SVGIG (reference sequence). This CDR3 contains 13 residues. V was cut by 1 base and J by 11 bases, with 17 bases left in between. CDR3 in amino acids: CAWSENQVARAFF. The CDR3 DNA reads TGTGCCTGGAGTGAAAATCAGGTCGCGCGGGCTTTCTTT.

This clone has only a few counts. The V and J genes are TRBV4-1 and TRBJ1-1; D remains ambiguous. Germline V gene lookup returns CDR1 MGHRA and CDR2 YSYEKL. CDR3 size: 14 residues. Trimming took off 2 bases at V and 0 bases at J, with 7 bases between the two ends. As DNA, the CDR3 is TGCGCCAGCAGCCAACCTTTGCTGAACACTGAAGCTTTCTTT. It yields the protein CASSQPLLNTEAFF.

The J gene is TRBJ2-7, the V gene TRBV7-3; TRBD2 matches at 7 bases. The CDR3 runs to 16 residues. Per the germline V gene, CDR1 is SGHTA and CDR2 is FQGTGA. V trimming: 0 bases; J trimming: 3 bases; junction bases outside the gene matches: 8. The CDR3 coding sequence is TGTGCCAGCAGCTTAACCACCCGGGGGGTGTTCTACGAGCAGTACTTC. It translates to CASSLTTRGVFYEQYF. Using reference TRBV7-3 and TRBJ2-7 for the parts outside the CDR3, the full variable domain is GAGVSQTPSNKVTEKGKYVELRCDPISGHTALYWYRQSLGQGPEFLIYFQGTGAADDSGLPNDRFFAVRPEGSVSTLKIQRTERGDSAVYLCASSLTTRGVFYEQYFGPGTRLTVT.

This rearrangement joins TRBV18 to TRBJ1-2; 7 nucleotides align to TRBD1. CDR3 length equals 15 residues. Germline lookup yields CDR1 KGHSH and CDR2 LQKENI. After removal of 2 bases from V and 3 bases from J, the junction contained 6 bases not matched to a gene. The CDR3 is CASSPEQGVYYGYTF. CDR3 sequence (DNA): TGTGCCAGCTCACCAGAGCAGGGGGTTTACTATGGCTACACCTTC.

The chain links TRBV18 to TRBJ1-1; D is ambiguous. Deletions cut 6 bases from V and 3 bases from J, with 11 bases between. This CDR3 region has 13 residues. Germline values: CDR1 KGHSH, CDR2 LQKENI. CDR3 bases: TGTGCCAGCTCGACTGAGGGTTACACTGAAGCTTTCTTT. Translated: CASSTEGYTEAFF.

By frequency in the sample, this clone is medium-sized. The genes are TRBV6-5 and TRBJ1-1; D is unclear. The V end lost 6 bases, the J end lost 7 bases, and 12 bases lay between the germline ends. The germline V gene encodes CDR1 MNHEY and CDR2 SVGAGI. The CDR3 totals 12 residues. The CDR3 here is CASRHQGVEAFF. For the CDR3, the DNA is TGTGCCAGCAGACATCAAGGAGTTGAAGCTTTCTTT.

The genes are TRBV29-1 and TRBJ2-1; D is undetermined. CDR3 length: 13 residues. In germline, CDR1 is SQVTM, CDR2 ANQGSEA. Trimming left V 4 bases short and J 5 bases short, with 12 bases between. DNA of the CDR3: TGCAGCGTTGTAGGTATTCCTAACAATGAGCAGTTCTTC. Translating it yields CSVVGIPNNEQFF.

This sequence joins TRBV19 and TRBJ2-1; D is unresolved. Trimming removed 3 bases from V and 5 bases from J, with 2 bases in between. The CDR3 is made up of 11 amino acids. Germline assignment: CDR1 LNHDA and CDR2 SQIVND (reference sequence). The CDR3 DNA reads TGTGCCAGTAGTATTGACAATGAGCAGTTCTTC. Its protein product is CASSIDNEQFF.

The J gene is TRBJ1-2, the V gene TRBV5-1; D unresolved. Trimming took off 0 bases at V and 4 bases at J, with 4 bases between the two ends. There are 12 residues in the CDR3. CDR1 SGHRS and CDR2 YFSETQ come from the germline V gene. The CDR3 protein is CASSLGSYGYTF. The CDR3 nucleotides read TGCGCCAGCAGCTTGGGGAGCTATGGCTACACCTTC. Full variable domain (rest looked up from reference TRBV5-1 and TRBJ1-2): KAGVTQTPRYLIKTRGQQVTLSCSPISGHRSVSWYQQTPGQGLQFLFEYFSETQRNKGNFPGRFSGRQFSNSRSEMNVSTLELGDSALYLCASSLGSYGYTFGSGTRLTVV.

The chain recombines TRBV30 with TRBJ1-1; 7 nucleotides agree with TRBD1. The germline V gene encodes CDR1 GTSNPN and CDR2 SVGIG (reference sequence). The CDR3 covers 13 residues. Trimming took 2 bases from V and 4 from J; bases not matched to a gene: 4. In DNA, the CDR3 is TGTGCCTGGAGTAGACAGGGTGGCACTGAAGCTTTCTTT. As protein: CAWSRQGGTEAFF.

This clone has a single count. CDR3 loop: CASSVAGDRSDEKLFF. The CDR3 region has the DNA TGTGCCAGCAGCGTAGCGGGCGACAGGTCTGATGAAAAACTGTTTTTT. The chain joins TRBV9 to TRBJ1-4; possible D gene TRBD1, 6 bases. Deletions cut 0 bases from V and 6 bases from J, with 15 bases between. This CDR3 has 16 amino acids. Germline V gene sequence: CDR1 SGDLS, CDR2 YYNGEE. The full variable domain, with the rest looked up from reference TRBV9 and TRBJ1-4, is DSGVTQTPKHLITATGQRVTLRCSPRSGDLSVYWYQQSLDQGLQFLIQYYNGEERAKGNILERFSAQQFPDLHSELNLSSLELGDSALYFCASSVAGDRSDEKLFFGSGTQLSVL.

The gene calls are TRBV30 and TRBJ1-2; tentatively, D is TRBD1 (5 bases). The CDR3 loop spans 12 amino acids. Trimming shortened V by 3 bases and J by 8 bases, and 13 bases separated the two germline ends. The germline V gene encodes CDR1 GTSNPN and CDR2 SVGIG (reference sequence). CDR3 in DNA: TGTGCCTGGAGGGGGACGGATTGGGGCTACACCTTC. As protein: CAWRGTDWGYTF.

This clone was detected only once. The chain combines TRBV6-5 with TRBJ1-5; D gene ambiguous. V was pared by 5 bases and J by 0 bases, with 11 bases between. The V gene's germline CDR1 is MNHEY and CDR2 SVGAGI. This CDR3 is built from 15 residues. This chain's CDR3 is CASSKDRNSNQPQHF. CDR3 nucleotides: TGTGCCAGCAGTAAGGACCGAAATAGCAATCAGCCCCAGCATTTT.

The V call is TRBV5-1, the J call TRBJ2-1; the match to TRBD1 covers 7 bases. CDR3 length: 14 amino acids. V gave up 4 bases and J gave up 4 bases; unmatched junction bases: 5. Germline CDR1 SGHRS, CDR2 YFSETQ. In DNA, the CDR3 is TGCGCCAGCAGCCCGGGACAGACATACAATGAGCAGTTCTTC. Its translation: CASSPGQTYNEQFF.

Comment on this clone: The sample holds other DNA sequences that translate to the same CDR3. The V call is TRBV11-3, the J call TRBJ2-5, with a possible D match to TRBD2 (6 bases). V lost 3 bases to trimming and J lost 5 bases, with 10 bases between them. CDR3 length: 13 amino acids. Germline CDR1 is SGHNT and CDR2 is YENEEA. CDR3 region: CASSLRGEETQYF. CDR3 nucleotides: TGTGCCAGCAGCTTGCGCGGGGAGGAGACCCAGTACTTC.